The 27 T cell receptor beta chains below were found in one sample sequenced in a study of T cells expressing NK-cell markers. One entry per CDR3 protein, without DNA, is what TCRdb gives after re-calling the 5' RACE reads. The sample yields approximately 550,000 distinct CDR3 sequences, of which the top ten take up less than 4.5%. The sequencing input was blood T cells: a sorted CD56 or NKG2C T cell subset, CD4+ or CD8+ T cells, or bulk PBMC T cells (not recorded which). The source of these receptors is a man aged 18 to 30 in good health.

The rearrangement joins TRBV2 to TRBJ2-7; the D gene TCRdb calls, TRBD1, cannot be checked with no DNA. The V gene's germline CDR1 is SNHLY and CDR2 FYNNEI. The CDR3 loop spans 15 amino acids. CDR3 region: CASSEGTVGVYEQYF.

This rearrangement joins TRBV6-5 to TRBJ1-1. CDR3 size: 14 residues. The germline gives CDR1 MNHEY, CDR2 SVGAGI. The CDR3: CASSYSNRFSKAFF.

The V call is TRBV20-1, the J call TRBJ1-6. The CDR3 is made up of 15 amino acids. Germline CDR1 reads DFQATT; CDR2 reads SNEGSKA (reference sequence). CDR3 region: CSARVVRGYNSPLHF.

The chain has TRBV6-2 or TRBV6-3 and TRBJ2-1; there is no DNA to check the TCRdb D call of TRBD2. The germline CDR1 and CDR2 sequences are MNHEY and SVGEGT. The CDR3 has 12 amino acids. The CDR3 spells CASRKDSRLQFF.

The chain combines TRBV29-1 with TRBJ2-1. This CDR3 has 13 residues. CDR1 is SQVTM, CDR2 ANQGSEA, per germline. CDR3 sequence: CSVEDGVRNEQFF.

CDR3: CASISRTGSNSPLHF. The V gene is TRBV2, the J gene TRBJ1-6; TCRdb indicates TRBD1, and absent DNA this call remains unverified. The germline CDR1 and CDR2 sequences are SNHLY and FYNNEI. CDR3 size: 15 residues.

CDR3 sequence: CASSGLAGGAEQFF. This chain links TRBV2 with TRBJ2-1; TCRdb's assignment of TRBD2 cannot be checked, as there is no DNA. Germline V gene lookup returns CDR1 SNHLY and CDR2 FYNNEI. The CDR3 loop spans 14 amino acids.

V and J are TRBV12-3 or TRBV12-4 and TRBJ2-1; TCRdb picks TRBD1, but there is no DNA to check that call. CDR3 size: 15 residues. The chain's CDR3 is CASRRRRDHYNEQFF.

The V and J genes are TRBV10-3 and TRBJ2-7; with no DNA, the TCRdb D assignment of TRBD1 cannot be verified. This CDR3 contains 16 residues. Germline values: CDR1 ENHRY, CDR2 SYGVKD. The CDR3 protein is CAISGLDRGGAHEQYF.

CDR3 sequence reads: CASSYSILGLQPLHF. The rearrangement joins TRBV6-5 to TRBJ1-6. The CDR3 length is 15 residues. The germline CDR1 and CDR2 sequences are MNHEY and SVGAGI.

The gene calls are TRBV2 and TRBJ1-6. Per the germline V gene, CDR1 is SNHLY and CDR2 is FYNNEI. The CDR3 covers 16 residues. The CDR3 loop is CASSEEGEGRPSPLHF.

The chain carries TRBV7-8 and TRBJ1-2; TCRdb indicates TRBD1, and absent DNA this call remains unverified. This CDR3 is built from 14 residues. The germline gives CDR1 SGHVS, CDR2 FQNEAQ. The CDR3 region is CASSFRAQNYGYTF.

The chain employs TRBV12-3 or TRBV12-4 and TRBJ2-1; TCRdb returns TRBD1, unconfirmable since there is no DNA. The CDR3 is made up of 13 amino acids. The CDR3 loop reads CASSWDDGNEQFF.

The chain has TRBV3-1 and TRBJ2-1; checking the TCRdb D call of TRBD1 is not possible without DNA. The CDR3 is 13 amino acids. The germline gives CDR1 LGHDT, CDR2 YNNKEL (reference sequence). The CDR3 reads CASSRRGINEQFF.

The chain joins TRBV10-3 to TRBJ2-7; TCRdb names TRBD1, which stays unverified in the absence of DNA. CDR1 and CDR2 (germline): ENHRY, SYGVKD. The CDR3 runs 15 residues. This CDR3 is CAISELQGATYEQYF.

The CDR3 sequence: CASSLGAYTEAFF. The gene calls are TRBV12-3 or TRBV12-4 and TRBJ1-1; without DNA, the TCRdb call of TRBD1 cannot be checked. The CDR3 is made up of 13 amino acids.

The chain joins TRBV6-1 to TRBJ2-7; the TRBD2 assignment by TCRdb is unverifiable without DNA. The germline V gene encodes CDR1 MNHNS and CDR2 SASEGT. CDR3 length: 17 amino acids. This CDR3 is CASRTTAGTSGRYEQYF.

The genes are TRBV6-1 and TRBJ1-4; the TRBD1 assignment by TCRdb is unverifiable without DNA. There are 13 residues in the CDR3. Germline assignment: CDR1 MNHNS and CDR2 SASEGT. The CDR3 region is CASNRRGSEKLFF.

V and J are TRBV12-3 or TRBV12-4 and TRBJ2-5; the D call from TCRdb, TRBD2, cannot be confirmed without DNA. The length of the CDR3 is 15 residues. The CDR3 protein is CASSRGTSGIETQYF.

The chain has TRBV29-1 and TRBJ1-5. Germline V CDR1 and CDR2: SQVTM, ANQGSEA. The CDR3 covers 13 residues. The CDR3 is CSVLGESNQPQHF.

The chain joins TRBV7-2 to TRBJ2-1; checking the TCRdb D call of TRBD1 is not possible without DNA. The CDR3 spans 13 residues. CDR1 and CDR2 from the germline V gene are SGHTA and FQGNSA. The CDR3 sequence is CASGPVLYNEQFF.

The chain uses TRBV2 and TRBJ1-1; TCRdb reports TRBD1, a call that lacks DNA to check it against. This CDR3 region has 13 residues. The germline gives CDR1 SNHLY, CDR2 FYNNEI. This CDR3 is CASSNRVTTEAFF. The variable domain in full, with the rest retrieved from reference TRBV2 and TRBJ1-1, is EPEVTQTPSHQVTQMGQEVILRCVPISNHLYFYWYRQILGQKVEFLVSFYNNEISEKSEIFDDQFSVERPDGSNFTLKIRSTKLEDSAMYFCASSNRVTTEAFFGQGTRLTVV.

The chain joins TRBV4-3 to TRBJ2-2; the D call of TRBD2 rests on TCRdb alone, since no DNA is present to check it. Germline CDR1 LGHNA, CDR2 YSLEER. The CDR3 extends over 16 amino acids. The CDR3: CASSQPSSANTGELFF.

The chain joins TRBV4-2 to TRBJ2-7; without DNA, the TCRdb call of TRBD1 cannot be checked. Germline values: CDR1 LGHNA, CDR2 YNFKEQ. This CDR3 has 14 residues. CDR3 in amino acids: CASTPTGGGYEQYF.

The chain employs TRBV10-3 and TRBJ2-6. Germline V lookup: CDR1 ENHRY, CDR2 SYGVKD. The CDR3 loop spans 18 amino acids. The CDR3 here is CAISERSEGISGANVLTF.

The genes are TRBV20-1 and TRBJ2-5; TCRdb proposes TRBD2, but this gene call is untestable without DNA. Germline V gene sequence: CDR1 DFQATT, CDR2 SNEGSKA (reference sequence). The CDR3 sequence is 14 residues long. CDR3 amino acids: CSTLRSTPQETQYF.

The chain joins TRBV12-3 or TRBV12-4 to TRBJ2-1. CDR3 length equals 13 residues. CDR3 amino acids: CASSSGFDNEQFF.